A single sample gave rise to the 13 T cell receptor beta chains below, sequenced in a study of Tregs in tolerant kidney transplant recipients. Sequenced by immunoSEQ multiplex PCR; TCRdb stores in-frame clones only, minus some. The sample consists of 68,000 or so clones, less than 90% of them appearing once. Sequencing input: CD4+ T cells from blood. These receptor sequences come from a human donor in good health.

This chain uses TRBV6-6 with TRBJ1-4; D perhaps matches TRBD1 (5 bases). The CDR3 has 15 residues. V dropped 0 bases and J dropped 5 bases, with 10 bases sitting between them. Germline V CDR1 and CDR2: MNHNY, SVGAGI (reference sequence). The CDR3 DNA sequence: TGTGCCAGCAGTTACTCTGGGACGGGGAATGAAAAACTGTTTTTT. It is translated as CASSYSGTGNEKLFF.

This sequence joins TRBV5-1 and TRBJ1-1; D may be TRBD1 (5 bases). With 3 bases removed from V and 0 bases from J, the gap between germline ends came to 21 bases. Per the germline V gene, CDR1 is SGHRS and CDR2 is YFSETQ. This CDR3 has 18 residues. The CDR3 DNA follows: TGCGCCAGCAGCTACAAACGAAGAGGGGCGAACTTGAACACTGAAGCTTTCTTT. Residues: CASSYKRRGANLNTEAFF. Together with reference TRBV5-1 and TRBJ1-1, the CDR3 gives the full variable domain: KAGVTQTPRYLIKTRGQQVTLSCSPISGHRSVSWYQQTPGQGLQFLFEYFSETQRNKGNFPGRFSGRQFSNSRSEMNVSTLELGDSALYLCASSYKRRGANLNTEAFFGQGTRLTVV.

The chain employs TRBV4-2 and TRBJ1-2; D possibly corresponds to TRBD1 (5 bases). Germline-derived CDR1 and CDR2 are LGHNA and YNFKEQ. Trimming removed 1 base from V and 8 bases from J, with 14 bases in between. This CDR3 comprises 14 residues. DNA of the CDR3: TGTGCCAGCAGCCAAGCTCCAGGGCTGGAGGGCTACACCTTC. It specifies CASSQAPGLEGYTF.

This chain links TRBV23-1 with TRBJ2-4, with 8 bases lining up with TRBD2. TRBV23-1 is an ORF; its function is uncertain. V lost 3 bases, J lost 1 base, and 8 bases stayed unmatched. The length of the CDR3 is 17 residues. The CDR3 loop reads CASSHAGGKGAKNIQYF. The CDR3, as DNA: TGCGCCAGCAGTCACGCGGGGGGTAAGGGGGCCAAAAACATTCAGTACTTC.

The chain combines TRBV10-2 with TRBJ2-7; D is unresolved. The CDR3 runs to 15 residues. The V end lost 4 bases, the J end lost 0 bases, and 13 bases lay between the germline ends. The germline V gene encodes CDR1 WSHSY and CDR2 SAAADI. CDR3 protein: CASSVERLSSYEQYF. The CDR3 nucleotides read TGCGCCAGCAGTGTGGAAAGGTTGAGCTCCTACGAGCAGTACTTC.

The chain couples TRBV2 to TRBJ1-6; D is perhaps TRBD1 (5 bases). CDR3 length: 13 amino acids. V was clipped by 11 bases and J by 7 bases, with 15 bases between them. Germline-derived CDR1 and CDR2 are SNHLY and FYNNEI. This CDR3 is CAGGTGGNSPLHF. DNA of the CDR3: TGTGCCGGGGGGACGGGGGGAAATTCACCCCTCCACTTT.

The chain couples TRBV4-1 to TRBJ2-5; D remains ambiguous. The CDR3 consists of 13 residues. The germline gives CDR1 MGHRA, CDR2 YSYEKL. V was pared by 3 bases and J by 5 bases, with 10 bases between. The CDR3 DNA reads TGCGCCAGCAGCCACGCCCCCCCGGAGACCCAGTACTTC. This encodes CASSHAPPETQYF.

The chain combines TRBV5-1 with TRBJ1-1, with TRBD1 identical over 7 bases. The germline CDR1 and CDR2 sequences are SGHRS and YFSETQ. The CDR3 spans 17 residues. Trimming removed 0 bases from V and 0 bases from J; junction bases left unmatched: 8. CDR3 residues: CASSLAEGAQMNTEAFF. The CDR3 DNA sequence: TGCGCCAGCAGCTTGGCCGAGGGGGCGCAAATGAACACTGAAGCTTTCTTT.

The chain joins TRBV18 to TRBJ2-1; D ambiguous. The germline V gene encodes CDR1 KGHSH and CDR2 LQKENI. There are 17 residues in the CDR3. Trimming removed 2 bases from V and 0 bases from J, with 14 bases in between. CDR3 region: CASSPVPALSSYNEQFF. The CDR3 DNA reads as TGTGCCAGCTCACCAGTACCAGCCCTAAGCTCCTACAATGAGCAGTTCTTC.

V is TRBV10-3 and J is TRBJ2-1, with TRBD2 identical over 12 bases. The CDR3 length is 15 residues. Germline V gives CDR1 ENHRY, CDR2 SYGVKD. The V gene end was trimmed by 5 bases and the J gene end by 7 bases; junction bases not matched to a gene: 6. The CDR3 bases are TGTGCCATCAGTAAGACTAGCGGGAGTTCGAATGAGCAGTTCTTC. Protein product: CAISKTSGSSNEQFF.

This clone was seen just once. The rearrangement uses TRBV19 and TRBJ2-2, with a weak D call TRBD1 (6 bases). Trimming took 2 bases from V and 6 from J, leaving 7 bases between them. The CDR3 sequence is 13 residues long. Germline V gene sequence: CDR1 LNHDA, CDR2 SQIVND (reference sequence). The CDR3: CASSISGAGELFF. In DNA, the CDR3 is TGTGCCAGTAGTATATCAGGGGCCGGGGAGCTGTTTTTT.

CDR3 in DNA: TGTGCCAGTAGCCCAGGGACAGGGGCGAAAGGAAACACCATATATTTT. This encodes CASSPGTGAKGNTIYF. The chain carries TRBV19 and TRBJ1-3; 10 bases line up with TRBD1. In germline, CDR1 is LNHDA, CDR2 SQIVND (reference sequence). The CDR3 runs 16 residues. Unmatched junction bases numbered 9, after V lost 6 bases and J lost 4 bases.

The V gene is TRBV29-1, the J gene TRBJ2-5; unclear D gene. The germline CDR1 and CDR2 sequences are SQVTM and ANQGSEA. The CDR3 is 14 residues long. Trimming left V 4 bases short and J 2 bases short, with 14 bases between. CDR3 nucleotides: TGCAGCGTTGGTTTCAGAGTTTCTCAAGAGACCCAGTACTTC. Protein product: CSVGFRVSQETQYF. The whole variable domain, filled in from reference TRBV29-1 and TRBJ2-5, reads SAVISQKPSRDICQRGTSLTIQCQVDSQVTMMFWYRQQPGQSLTLIATANQGSEATYESGFVIDKFPISRPNLTFSTLTVSNMSPEDSSIYLCSVGFRVSQETQYFGPGTRLLVL.